This T cell receptor (beta chain) appears in the sequencing data of a study of cytomegalovirus exposure and HLA in healthy donors. Whole-study context: Within the Caucasian-associated ancestry cluster were 81% of the 398 genotyped donors.

CDR3 size: 15 residues. The V and J ends lost 6 bases and 5 bases, in that order; junction bases with no gene match: 10. CDR1 and CDR2 from the germline V gene are WNHNN and SYGVQD (reference sequence). With 60 Vbeta and 13 Jbeta primers, the PCR was carried out. TCRdb keeps only in-frame clones here, not all; method: immunoSEQ multiplex PCR. Among more than 100,000 clones listed, about 70% were seen once. The sample holds a few counts of this clone. The TCR comes from a woman in her 40s in good health and CMV-seronegative. Sequences were obtained from PBMCs. The chain links TRBV10-1 to TRBJ2-1, with 7 bases matching TRBD2. CDR3 DNA sequence: TGCGCCAGCAGCGAAAGCGGGGTAAGGAACAATGAGCAGTTCTTC. Translated, it gives CASSESGVRNNEQFF.